This T cell receptor (beta chain) was retrieved from a study of regulatory T cells in long-lasting Graves disease. For the study at large: Antithyroid drugs had been taken under 3 months by newly diagnosed Graves' patients.

This clonotype was seen many times. Its antigen is unidentified. Noted time point: newly diagnosed GD, antithyroid drugs for less than 3 months. The TCR library was made from RNA extracted from PBMCs. Per germline, CDR1 SEHNR and CDR2 FQNEAQ (reference sequence). This CDR3 is 12 amino acids long. V was cut by 6 bases and J by 6 bases, with 11 bases left in between. Overall study findings and caveats: Among samples with persistent disease, TRBV28, TRBJ1-2 and TRBJ2-5 were favored. Study was limited to peripheral blood, excluding thyroid tissue.

Assembly of TCR beta libraries relied on iRepertoire HTBI primers together with Arm-PCR of CDR3 regions. TCRdb re-called the multiplex PCR reads with MiXCR, one entry per CDR3 protein. This table has roughly 380,000 distinct CDR3 sequences, roughly 15% appearing once. Sequenced here: peripheral blood mononuclear cells (PBMCs), sampled at new diagnosis, from a patient treated with antithyroid drugs. The V and J genes are TRBV7-9 and TRBJ1-1; no reliable D call. The clonotype comes from a female donor with Graves disease. The chain's CDR3 is CASRSNFPEAFF. The CDR3 DNA is TGTGCCAGCAGATCGAATTTTCCTGAAGCTTTCTTT.